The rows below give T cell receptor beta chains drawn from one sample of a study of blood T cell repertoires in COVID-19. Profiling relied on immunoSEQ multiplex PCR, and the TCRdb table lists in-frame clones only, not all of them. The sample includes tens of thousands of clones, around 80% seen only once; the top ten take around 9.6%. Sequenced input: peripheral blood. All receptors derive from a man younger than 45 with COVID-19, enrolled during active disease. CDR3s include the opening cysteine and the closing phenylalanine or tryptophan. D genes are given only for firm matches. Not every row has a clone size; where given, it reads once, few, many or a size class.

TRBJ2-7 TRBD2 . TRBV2 TGTGCCAGCAGTGAACCAACTTATAGCGGGAGGACCTCCTACGAGCAGTACTTC CASSEPTYSGRTSYEQYF
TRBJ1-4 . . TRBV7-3 TGTGCCAGCAGCTTTGGGCCGGGGGAAAAACTGTTTTTT CASSFGPGEKLFF
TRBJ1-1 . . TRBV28 TGTGCCAGCAGTTTGGAGTCAATGAACACTGAAGCTTTCTTT CASSLESMNTEAFF
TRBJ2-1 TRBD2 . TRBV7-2 TGTGCCAGCAGCTTAGCGAGCGGGAGCTCCTACAATGAGCAGTTCTTC CASSLASGSSYNEQFF
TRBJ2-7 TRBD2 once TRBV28 TGTGCCAGCAGCCGGGGGGGTTCCTACGAGCAGTACTTC CASSRGGSYEQYF
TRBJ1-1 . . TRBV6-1 TGTGCCAGCAGTGAAGTATGGCAGGCGAACACTGAAGCTTTCTTT CASSEVWQANTEAFF
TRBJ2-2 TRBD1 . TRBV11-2 TGTGCCAGCAGCTTAGGGGGACAGGGGGCCGGGGAGCTGTTTTTT CASSLGGQGAGELFF
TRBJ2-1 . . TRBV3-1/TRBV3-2 TGTGCCAGCAGCCAAGTTTTTGGCCTAGCACGCTACAATGAGCAGTTCTTC CASSQVFGLARYNEQFF
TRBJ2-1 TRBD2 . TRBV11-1 TGTGCCAGCAGCCCGATAGCGGGGAGCTCCTACAATGAGCAGTTCTTC CASSPIAGSSYNEQFF
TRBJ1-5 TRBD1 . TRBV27 TGTGCCTGCACTCGACAGGGAGGTTGGCAGCCCCAGCATTTT CACTRQGGWQPQHF
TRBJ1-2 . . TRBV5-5 TGTGCCAGCAGCTTGGGAGGAAGTCACTATGGCTACACCTTC CASSLGGSHYGYTF
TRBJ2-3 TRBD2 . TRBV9 TGTGCCAGCAGCCGTGGGCTAGCGGTTAACACAGATACGCAGTATTTT CASSRGLAVNTDTQYF
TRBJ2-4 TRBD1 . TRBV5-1 TGCGCCAGCAGCTTAGGGACAGGGGGCAACATTCAGTACTTC CASSLGTGGNIQYF
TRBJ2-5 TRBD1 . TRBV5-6 TGTGCCAGCAGCCGGGACAGGGCAGAGACCCAGTACTTC CASSRDRAETQYF
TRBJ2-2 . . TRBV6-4 TGTGCCAGCAGTGAGTTAGCGGACACCGGGGAGCTGTTTTTT CASSELADTGELFF
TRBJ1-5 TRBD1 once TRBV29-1 TGCAGCGTAGGTGGGACAGGGGATCAGCCCCAGCATTTT CSVGGTGDQPQHF
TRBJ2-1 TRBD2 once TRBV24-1 TGTGCCACCAGTGATTTGCAAATCTGGGGGGGTGAGCAGTTCTTC CATSDLQIWGGEQFF
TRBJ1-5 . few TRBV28 TGTGCCAGCAGTTCAGGGGTGAGACAGCCCCAGCATTTT CASSSGVRQPQHF
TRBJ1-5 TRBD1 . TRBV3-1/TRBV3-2 TGTGCCAGCAGCCAAGCCGGACAGGGGGGGAATCAGCCCCAGCATTTT CASSQAGQGGNQPQHF
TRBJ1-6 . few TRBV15 TGTGCCACCAGCAGAGATACAGAACTTTCACCCCTCCACTTT CATSRDTELSPLHF
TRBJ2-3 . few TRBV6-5 TGTGCCAGCGGTCGAGACGGGTCCACAGATACGCAGTATTTT CASGRDGSTDTQYF
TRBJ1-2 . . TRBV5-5 TGTGCCAGCAGCTTCGGGGGGAACTATGGCTACACCTTC CASSFGGNYGYTF
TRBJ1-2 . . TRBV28 TGTGCCAGCGGGGGGGGGCCCCAAGGATATGGCTACACCTTC CASGGGPQGYGYTF
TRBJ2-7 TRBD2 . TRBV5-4 TGTGCCAGCAGCTCCCGACTAGCGGGAGGCGAGCAGTACTTC CASSSRLAGGEQYF
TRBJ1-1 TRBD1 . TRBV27 TGTGCCAGCAGTCTTGAGGGGACAGGGGGTTCTGAAGCTTTCTTT CASSLEGTGGSEAFF
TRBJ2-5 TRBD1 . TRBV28 TGTGCCAGCCGGACAGGGCAGATGGAGACCCAGTACTTC CASRTGQMETQYF
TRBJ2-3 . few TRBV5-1 TGCGCCAGCAGCTCGCCCCCGGGGGTGCAACACACAGATACGCAGTATTTT CASSSPPGVQHTDTQYF
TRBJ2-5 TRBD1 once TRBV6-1 TGTGCCAGCAGTGAAGGGGCAGGGGGTGAGACCCAGTACTTC CASSEGAGGETQYF
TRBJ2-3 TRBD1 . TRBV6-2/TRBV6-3 TGTGCCAGCAGTATGACAGGGGAGAGAGATACGCAGTATTTT CASSMTGERDTQYF